This TCR beta chain is from a study of T cell repertoires in cytomegalovirus infection. TCRdb redid the calling of the reads with MiXCR, one entry per CDR3 protein. This table holds a few hundred thousand distinct CDR3 sequences, around 18% found once. This clonotype appeared many times. Germline CDR1 is SGHTA and CDR2 is FQGNSA. The CDR3 extends over 14 amino acids. The ends were cut back, 5 bases at V and 8 bases at J, with 18 bases in the middle. The receptor was derived from a human donor in good health (CMV status not recorded). Some clones in this sample may be carry-over from other donors' samples. This chain links TRBV7-2 with TRBJ1-2, with unresolved D. Sequencing was carried out using PBMCs. This chain's CDR3 is CASSLRTEYSGYTF. The DNA for the CDR3 is TGTGCCAGCAGCCTAAGGACGGAATATAGCGGCTACACCTTC.